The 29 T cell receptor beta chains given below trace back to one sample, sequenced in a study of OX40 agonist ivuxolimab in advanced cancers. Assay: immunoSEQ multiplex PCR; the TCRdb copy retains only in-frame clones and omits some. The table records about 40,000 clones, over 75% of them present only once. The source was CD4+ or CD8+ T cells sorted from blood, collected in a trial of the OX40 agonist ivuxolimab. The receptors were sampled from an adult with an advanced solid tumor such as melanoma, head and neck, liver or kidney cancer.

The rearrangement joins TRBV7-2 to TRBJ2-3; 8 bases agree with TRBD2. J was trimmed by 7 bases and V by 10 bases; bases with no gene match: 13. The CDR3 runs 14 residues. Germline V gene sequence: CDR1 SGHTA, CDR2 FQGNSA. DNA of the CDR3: TGTGCCACCAGTCTCGGACTAGCAACTTATACGCAGTATTTT. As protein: CATSLGLATYTQYF.

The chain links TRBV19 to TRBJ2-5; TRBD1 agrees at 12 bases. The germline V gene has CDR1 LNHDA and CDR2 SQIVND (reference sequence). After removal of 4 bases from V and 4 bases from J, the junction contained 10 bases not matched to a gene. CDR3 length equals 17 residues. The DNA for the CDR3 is TGTGCCAGTAGTAGTTGGGGACAGGGGGCGCAGATAGAGACCCAGTACTTC. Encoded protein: CASSSWGQGAQIETQYF.

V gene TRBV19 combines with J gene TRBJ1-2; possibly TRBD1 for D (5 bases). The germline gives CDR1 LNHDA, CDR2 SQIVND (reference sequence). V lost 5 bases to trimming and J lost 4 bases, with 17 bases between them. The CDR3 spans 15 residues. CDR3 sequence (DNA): TGTGCCAGTAGTTGGGGGGGAACTCGGAGCTATGGCTACACCTTC. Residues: CASSWGGTRSYGYTF.

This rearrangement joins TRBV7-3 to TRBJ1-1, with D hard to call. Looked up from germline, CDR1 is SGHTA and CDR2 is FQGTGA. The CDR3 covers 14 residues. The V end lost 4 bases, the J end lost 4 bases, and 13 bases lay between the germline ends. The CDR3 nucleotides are TGTGCCAGCAGCTCCTCACAGATAGGCACTGAAGCTTTCTTT. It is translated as CASSSSQIGTEAFF.

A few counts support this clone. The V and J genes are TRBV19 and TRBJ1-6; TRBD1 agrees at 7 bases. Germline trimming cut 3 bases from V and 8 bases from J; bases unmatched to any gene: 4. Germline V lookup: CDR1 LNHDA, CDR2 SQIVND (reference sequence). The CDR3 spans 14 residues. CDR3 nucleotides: TGTGCCAGTAGTATGTGGCAGGGGGATTCACCCCTCCACTTT. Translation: CASSMWQGDSPLHF.

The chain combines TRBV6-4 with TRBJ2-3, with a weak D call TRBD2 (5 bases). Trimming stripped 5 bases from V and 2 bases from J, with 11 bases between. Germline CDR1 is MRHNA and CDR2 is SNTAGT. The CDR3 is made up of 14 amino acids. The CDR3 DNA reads TGTGCCAGCAGTCCCACCGGGAACACAGATACGCAGTATTTT. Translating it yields CASSPTGNTDTQYF.

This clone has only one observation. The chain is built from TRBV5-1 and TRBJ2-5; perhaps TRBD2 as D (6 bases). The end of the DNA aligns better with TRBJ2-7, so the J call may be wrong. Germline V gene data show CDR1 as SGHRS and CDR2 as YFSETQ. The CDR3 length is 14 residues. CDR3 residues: CASSLGREDHEQYF. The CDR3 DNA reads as TGCGCCAGCAGCTTGGGTAGGGAGGACCACGAGCAGTACTTC.

CDR3 loop: CASSLYTDTQYF. For the CDR3, the DNA is TGTGCCAGCAGCCTCTACACAGATACGCAGTATTTT. This chain uses TRBV5-8 with TRBJ2-3, with D uncertain. V was trimmed by 4 bases and J by 2 bases, leaving 5 bases between them. CDR3 length: 12 residues. Germline V lookup: CDR1 SGHTS, CDR2 YDEGEE.

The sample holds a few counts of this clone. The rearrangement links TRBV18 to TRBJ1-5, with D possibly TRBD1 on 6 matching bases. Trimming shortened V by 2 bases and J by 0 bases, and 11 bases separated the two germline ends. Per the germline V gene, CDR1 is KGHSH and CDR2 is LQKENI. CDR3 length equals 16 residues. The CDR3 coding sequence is TGTGCCAGCTCACCAGAGGGGGAATATAGCAATCAGCCCCAGCATTTT. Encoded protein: CASSPEGEYSNQPQHF.

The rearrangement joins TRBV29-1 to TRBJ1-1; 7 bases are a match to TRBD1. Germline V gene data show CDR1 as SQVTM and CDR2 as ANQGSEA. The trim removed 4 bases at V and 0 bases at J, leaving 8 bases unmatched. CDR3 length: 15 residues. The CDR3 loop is CSVGGTATMNTEAFF. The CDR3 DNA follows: TGCAGCGTTGGTGGGACAGCTACCATGAACACTGAAGCTTTCTTT.

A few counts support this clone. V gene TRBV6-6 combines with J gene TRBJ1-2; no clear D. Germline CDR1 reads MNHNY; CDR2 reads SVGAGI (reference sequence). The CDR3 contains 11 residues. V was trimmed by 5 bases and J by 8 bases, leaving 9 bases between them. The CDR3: CASSPDGGYTF. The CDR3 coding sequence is TGTGCCAGCAGTCCGGACGGGGGCTACACCTTC.

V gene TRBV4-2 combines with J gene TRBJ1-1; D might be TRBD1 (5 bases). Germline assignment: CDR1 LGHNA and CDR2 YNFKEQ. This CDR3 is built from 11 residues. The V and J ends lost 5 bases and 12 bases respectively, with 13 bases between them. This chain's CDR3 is CASSNRDLSFF. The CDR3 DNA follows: TGTGCCAGCAGCAACCGGGACTTGTCTTTCTTT.

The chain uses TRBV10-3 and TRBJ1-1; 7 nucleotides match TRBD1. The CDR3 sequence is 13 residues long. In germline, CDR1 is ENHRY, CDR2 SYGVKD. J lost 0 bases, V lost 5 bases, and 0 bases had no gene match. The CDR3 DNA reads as TGTGCCATCAGTCAGGGGGTGAACACTGAAGCTTTCTTT. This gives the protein CAISQGVNTEAFF.

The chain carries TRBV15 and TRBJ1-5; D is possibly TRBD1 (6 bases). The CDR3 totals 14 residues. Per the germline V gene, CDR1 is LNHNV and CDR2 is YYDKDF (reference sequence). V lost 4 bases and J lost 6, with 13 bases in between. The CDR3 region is CATSTGGQGQPQHF. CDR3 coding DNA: TGTGCCACCAGCACCGGGGGGCAGGGTCAGCCCCAGCATTTT.

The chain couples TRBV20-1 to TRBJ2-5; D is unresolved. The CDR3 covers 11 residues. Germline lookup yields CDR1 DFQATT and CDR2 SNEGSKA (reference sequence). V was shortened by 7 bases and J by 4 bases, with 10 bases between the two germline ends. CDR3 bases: TGCAGTGGGAGAGTAGGAGAGACCCAGTACTTC. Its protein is CSGRVGETQYF.

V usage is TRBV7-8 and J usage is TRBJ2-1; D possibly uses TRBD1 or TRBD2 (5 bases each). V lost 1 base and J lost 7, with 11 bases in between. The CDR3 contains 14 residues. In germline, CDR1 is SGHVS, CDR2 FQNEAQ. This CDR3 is CASSLVGGLNEQFF. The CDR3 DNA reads TGTGCCAGCAGCTTAGTTGGGGGTCTGAATGAGCAGTTCTTC.

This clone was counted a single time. CDR3 sequence (DNA): TGTGCCAGCTCCCCCCCTACGGCTGGGACCGGGGAGCTGTTTTTT. Amino acid sequence: CASSPPTAGTGELFF. The chain recombines TRBV7-2 with TRBJ2-2, with D unclear. Germline loops: CDR1 SGHTA, CDR2 FQGNSA. This CDR3 is built from 15 residues. Trimming shortened V by 8 bases and J by 5 bases, and 18 bases separated the two germline ends.

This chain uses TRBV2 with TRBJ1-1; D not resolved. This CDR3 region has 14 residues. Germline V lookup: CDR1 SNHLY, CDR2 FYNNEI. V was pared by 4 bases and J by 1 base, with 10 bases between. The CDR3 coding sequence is TGTGCCAGCAGTGGGGTAACCCAGAACACTGAAGCTTTCTTT. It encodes CASSGVTQNTEAFF. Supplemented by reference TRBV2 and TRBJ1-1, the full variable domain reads EPEVTQTPSHQVTQMGQEVILRCVPISNHLYFYWYRQILGQKVEFLVSFYNNEISEKSEIFDDQFSVERPDGSNFTLKIRSTKLEDSAMYFCASSGVTQNTEAFFGQGTRLTVV.

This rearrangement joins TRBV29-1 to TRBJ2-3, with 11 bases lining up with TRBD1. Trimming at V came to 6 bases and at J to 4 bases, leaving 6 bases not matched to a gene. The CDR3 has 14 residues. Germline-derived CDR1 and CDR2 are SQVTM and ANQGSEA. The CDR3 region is CSVNRDRGADTQYF. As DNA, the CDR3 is TGCAGCGTGAATCGGGACAGGGGGGCAGATACGCAGTATTTT.

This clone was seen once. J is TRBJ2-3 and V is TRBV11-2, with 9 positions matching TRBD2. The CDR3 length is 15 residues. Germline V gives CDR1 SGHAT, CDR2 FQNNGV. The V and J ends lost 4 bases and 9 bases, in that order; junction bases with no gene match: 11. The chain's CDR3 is CASSSGLAGGLTQYF. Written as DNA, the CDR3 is TGTGCCAGCAGCTCCGGACTGGCGGGGGGGCTCACGCAGTATTTT. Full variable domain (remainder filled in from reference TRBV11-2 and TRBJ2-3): EAGVAQSPRYKIIEKRQSVAFWCNPISGHATLYWYQQILGQGPKLLIQFQNNGVVDDSQLPKDRFSAERLKGVDSTLKIQPAKLEDSAVYLCASSSGLAGGLTQYFGPGTRLTVL.

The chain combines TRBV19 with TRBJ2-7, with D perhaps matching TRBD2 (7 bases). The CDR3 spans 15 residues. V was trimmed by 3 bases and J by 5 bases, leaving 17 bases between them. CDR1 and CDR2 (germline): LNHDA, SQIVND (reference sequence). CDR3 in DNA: TGTGCCAGTAGTATTGCGACTAGGGGGGGACACGAGCAGTACGTC. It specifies CASSIATRGGHEQYV.

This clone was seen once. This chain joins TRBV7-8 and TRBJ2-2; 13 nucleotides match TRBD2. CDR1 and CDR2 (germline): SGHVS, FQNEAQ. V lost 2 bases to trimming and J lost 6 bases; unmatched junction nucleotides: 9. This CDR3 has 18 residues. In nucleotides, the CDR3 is TGTGCCAGCAGCTTACGCGCACTAGCGGGAGGGCCACCCGGGGAGCTGTTTTTT. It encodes CASSLRALAGGPPGELFF.

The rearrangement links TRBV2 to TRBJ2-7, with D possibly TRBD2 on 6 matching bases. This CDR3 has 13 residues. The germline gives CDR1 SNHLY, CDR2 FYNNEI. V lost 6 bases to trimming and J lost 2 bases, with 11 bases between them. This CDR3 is CASRRDFAYEQYF. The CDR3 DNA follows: TGTGCCAGCAGAAGGGACTTTGCCTACGAGCAGTACTTC.

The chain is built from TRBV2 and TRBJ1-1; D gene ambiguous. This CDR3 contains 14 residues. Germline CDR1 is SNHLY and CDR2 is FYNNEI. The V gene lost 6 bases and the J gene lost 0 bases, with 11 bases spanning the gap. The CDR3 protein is CASREGLVNTEAFF. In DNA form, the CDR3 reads TGTGCCAGCAGAGAGGGATTAGTGAACACTGAAGCTTTCTTT.

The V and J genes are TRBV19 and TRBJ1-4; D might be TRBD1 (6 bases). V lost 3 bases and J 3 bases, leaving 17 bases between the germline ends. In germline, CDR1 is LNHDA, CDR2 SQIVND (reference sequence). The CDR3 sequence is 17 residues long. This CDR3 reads CASSIRTVIAPNEKLFF. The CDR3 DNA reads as TGTGCCAGTAGTATCAGGACAGTTATTGCTCCTAATGAAAAACTGTTTTTT.

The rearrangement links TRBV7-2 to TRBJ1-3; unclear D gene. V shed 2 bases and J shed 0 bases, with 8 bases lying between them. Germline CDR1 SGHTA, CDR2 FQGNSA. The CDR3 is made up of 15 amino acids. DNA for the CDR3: TGTGCCAGCAGCTTAAACGCGAACTCTGGAAACACCATATATTTT. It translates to CASSLNANSGNTIYF. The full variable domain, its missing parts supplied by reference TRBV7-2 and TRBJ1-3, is GAGVSQSPSNKVTEKGKDVELRCDPISGHTALYWYRQSLGQGLEFLIYFQGNSAPDKSGLPSDRFSAERTGGSVSTLTIQRTQQEDSAVYLCASSLNANSGNTIYFGEGSWLTVV.

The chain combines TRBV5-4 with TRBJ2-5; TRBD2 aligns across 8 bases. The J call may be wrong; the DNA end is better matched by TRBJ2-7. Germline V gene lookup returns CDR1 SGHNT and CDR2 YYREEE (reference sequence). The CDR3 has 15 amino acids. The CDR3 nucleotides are TGTGCCAGCAGCTTGGAGCAGCGGGAGTTAGACGAGCAGTACTTC. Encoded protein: CASSLEQRELDEQYF.

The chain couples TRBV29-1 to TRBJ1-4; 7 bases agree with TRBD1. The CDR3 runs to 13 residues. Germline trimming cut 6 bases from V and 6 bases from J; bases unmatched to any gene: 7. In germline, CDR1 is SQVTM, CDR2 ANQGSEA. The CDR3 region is CSVEAGGDEKLFF. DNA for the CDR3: TGCAGCGTCGAGGCAGGGGGTGATGAAAAACTGTTTTTT. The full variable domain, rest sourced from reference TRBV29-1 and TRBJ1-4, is SAVISQKPSRDICQRGTSLTIQCQVDSQVTMMFWYRQQPGQSLTLIATANQGSEATYESGFVIDKFPISRPNLTFSTLTVSNMSPEDSSIYLCSVEAGGDEKLFFGSGTQLSVL.

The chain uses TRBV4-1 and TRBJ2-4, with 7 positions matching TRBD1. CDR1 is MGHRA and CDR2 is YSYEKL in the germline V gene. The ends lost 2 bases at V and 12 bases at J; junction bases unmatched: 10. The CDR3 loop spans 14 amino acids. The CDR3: CASSQPGQPVSQYF. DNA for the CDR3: TGCGCCAGCAGCCAACCGGGACAGCCAGTTTCTCAGTACTTC.